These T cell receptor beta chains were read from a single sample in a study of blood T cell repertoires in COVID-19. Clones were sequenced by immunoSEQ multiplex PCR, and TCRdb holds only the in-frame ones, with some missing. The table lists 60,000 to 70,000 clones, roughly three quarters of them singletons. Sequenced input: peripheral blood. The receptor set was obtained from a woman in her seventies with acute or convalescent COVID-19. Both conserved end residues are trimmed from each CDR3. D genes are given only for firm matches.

cdr3_aa: ASSLELDREVSPLH; v_call: TRBV5-4; j_call: TRBJ1-6; d_call: TRBD1
cdr3_aa: ASSRLTDTQY; v_call: TRBV7-6; j_call: TRBJ2-3; d_call: NA
cdr3_aa: ASSHRVYGYT; v_call: TRBV12-3/TRBV12-4; j_call: TRBJ1-2; d_call: NA
cdr3_aa: ASSVWTVGEQF; v_call: TRBV9; j_call: TRBJ2-1; d_call: NA
cdr3_aa: ASSELVARVSETQY; v_call: TRBV6-1; j_call: TRBJ2-5; d_call: NA
cdr3_aa: ASSGGRANTGELF; v_call: TRBV7-2; j_call: TRBJ2-2; d_call: TRBD2
cdr3_aa: ASSEEYRGGYT; v_call: TRBV2; j_call: TRBJ1-2; d_call: TRBD1
cdr3_aa: ASSPSLAGGQDTQY; v_call: TRBV18; j_call: TRBJ2-3; d_call: TRBD2
cdr3_aa: ASRAPGGYGYT; v_call: TRBV6-4; j_call: TRBJ1-2; d_call: NA
cdr3_aa: ASSRGGHEGTF; v_call: TRBV28; j_call: TRBJ1-1; d_call: NA
cdr3_aa: ASSPRASGHEQY; v_call: TRBV9; j_call: TRBJ2-7; d_call: NA
cdr3_aa: ASNTQGQPQH; v_call: TRBV7-9; j_call: TRBJ1-5; d_call: NA
cdr3_aa: ASSWSSGGATDTQY; v_call: TRBV7-2; j_call: TRBJ2-3; d_call: TRBD2
cdr3_aa: ASSQVGASGGVTDTQY; v_call: TRBV3-1/TRBV3-2; j_call: TRBJ2-3; d_call: TRBD2
cdr3_aa: ASGEGGAYEQY; v_call: TRBV12-5; j_call: TRBJ2-7; d_call: NA
cdr3_aa: ASSLRGETQY; v_call: TRBV11-2; j_call: TRBJ2-5; d_call: NA
cdr3_aa: SVEGAGAGNTIY; v_call: TRBV29-1; j_call: TRBJ1-3; d_call: NA
cdr3_aa: ASTQGTVYGYT; v_call: TRBV6-6; j_call: TRBJ1-2; d_call: NA
cdr3_aa: ASSQDLSKNQPQH; v_call: TRBV4-3; j_call: TRBJ1-5; d_call: NA
cdr3_aa: ASSFNLAVVETQY; v_call: TRBV5-8; j_call: TRBJ2-5; d_call: NA
cdr3_aa: ASSFGPGETQY; v_call: TRBV5-1; j_call: TRBJ2-5; d_call: NA
cdr3_aa: ASSQSDRYGYT; v_call: TRBV11-2; j_call: TRBJ1-2; d_call: NA
cdr3_aa: ASRSSGGMNEQF; v_call: TRBV3-1/TRBV3-2; j_call: TRBJ2-1; d_call: TRBD2